One and the same sample provided the 3 T cell receptor beta chains below, sequenced in a study of blood T cell repertoires in COVID-19 (dated by TCRdb to 2019 to 2021). Library preparation used the immunoSEQ multiplex PCR assay. Entries here come from immuneACCESS through TCRdb and include only in-frame sequences with V and J called. Some clones fail to appear in such tables; in the studies checked, an unresolved V gene covers under half of the shortfall, and the cause of the remainder is unknown. In this sample the table shows around 360,000 clones, around 87% of which occur a single time. The ten largest clones capture about 2.1% of the sample. Input material: PBMCs or T cells enriched from blood (not recorded which). Receptor source: a middle-aged man in a cohort exposed to, infected with or recovered from COVID-19 (not recorded which).

Concerning this clone: The same CDR3 can be traced to other DNA sequences in this sample. The chain has TRBV28 and TRBJ1-2; TRBD1 matches at 11 bases. The CDR3 length is 15 residues. J was trimmed by 7 bases and V by 1 base; bases with no gene match: 5. Germline CDR1 MDHEN, CDR2 SYDVKM. The CDR3 region has the DNA TGTGCCAGCAGTTTATACCGGACAGGGGGCAGTGGCTACACCTTC. This sequence encodes CASSLYRTGGSGYTF.

The V and J genes are TRBV7-6 and TRBJ2-1; TRBD1 matches at 7 bases. The trim removed 7 bases at V and 0 bases at J, leaving 6 bases unmatched. The CDR3 contains 15 residues. Germline loops: CDR1 SGHVS, CDR2 FNYEAQ. CDR3 DNA sequence: TGTGCCAGCACCTCAGGGGGTAGCTCCTACAATGAGCAGTTCTTC. It translates to CASTSGGSSYNEQFF.

The chain joins TRBV7-2 to TRBJ2-4; 13 nucleotides agree with TRBD2. Unmatched junction bases numbered 7, after V lost 5 bases and J lost 0 bases. The germline CDR1 and CDR2 sequences are SGHTA and FQGNSA. This CDR3 contains 18 residues. The DNA for the CDR3 is TGTGCCAGCAGCGCACTAGCGGGAGGGGGCTTAGCCAAAAACATTCAGTACTTC. Protein sequence: CASSALAGGGLAKNIQYF.